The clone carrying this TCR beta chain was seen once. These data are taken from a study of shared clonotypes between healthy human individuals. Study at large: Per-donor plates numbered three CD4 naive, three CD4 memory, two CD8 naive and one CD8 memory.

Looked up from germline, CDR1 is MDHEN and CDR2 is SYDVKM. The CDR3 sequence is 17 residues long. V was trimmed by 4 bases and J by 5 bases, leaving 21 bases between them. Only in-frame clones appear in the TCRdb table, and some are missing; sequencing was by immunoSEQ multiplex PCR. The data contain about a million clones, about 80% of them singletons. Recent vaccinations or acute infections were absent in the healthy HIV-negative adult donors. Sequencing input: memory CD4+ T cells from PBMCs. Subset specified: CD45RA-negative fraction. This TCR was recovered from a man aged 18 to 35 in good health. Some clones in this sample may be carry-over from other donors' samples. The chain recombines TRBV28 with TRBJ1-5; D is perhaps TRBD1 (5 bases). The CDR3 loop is CASSSLAGKLSDQPQHF. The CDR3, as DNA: TGTGCCAGCAGTTCCCTGGCAGGGAAGTTAAGCGATCAGCCCCAGCATTTT.